This T cell receptor beta chain was identified in a study of cytomegalovirus exposure and HLA in healthy donors. The study, taken as a whole, reports: Most TCR sequences were seen very rarely across donors, but some public TCRs occurred in many. Within an earlier analysis, most TCR beta V segments proved productive either about 90% or about 30% of the time. Researchers left out some V segments, among them TRBV6-2 and TRBV6-3, as indistinguishable.

In the PCR, 60 Vbeta and 13 Jbeta primers were used. Sequenced by immunoSEQ multiplex PCR; TCRdb stores in-frame clones only, minus some. In the table there are under 150,000 clones, around 77% of which are singletons. A note on this clone: What it recognizes is unknown.

The CDR3 covers 15 residues. Trimming removed 1 base from V and 7 bases from J; junction bases left unmatched: 6. Germline loops: CDR1 MGHRA, CDR2 YSYEKL. The sample consisted of PBMCs. This chain uses TRBV4-1 with TRBJ1-5; 8 bases agree with TRBD1. The sequence derives from a woman in her forties in good health and CMV-seropositive. The CDR3 here is CASSQAQGGFQPQHF. In DNA form, the CDR3 reads TGCGCCAGCAGCCAAGCACAGGGGGGGTTCCAGCCCCAGCATTTT.